This T cell receptor (beta chain) was recorded in a study of cytomegalovirus exposure and HLA in healthy donors (dated by TCRdb to about 2017). General notes on the study: An earlier analysis of 587 of the donors reported 276 Gb of sequence data and approximately 120 million unique TCR beta sequences obtained from approximately 180 million T cells. Among the 398 genotyped donors, around 81% belonged to the genetic ancestry cluster associated with self-reported Caucasian donors. An early release covering 500 to 750 HLA-typed donors comprised around 300 gigabases of sequencing data and tens of millions of unique TCR sequences. All discovery cohort repertoires had been generated using a single sequencing platform. Genome-wide SNP genotypes for about 65% of the 666 donors were used in a later genetic analysis, which treated that subset as a discovery cohort. The later analysis used no new phenotypic data to find candidate immune exposures, relying instead on TCR beta sequences and their occurrence across donors. Typing coverage differed by locus: A, B, C, DRB1 and DQB1 were typed in roughly 629-640 donors, DQA1 in roughly 510, DPA1 in approximately 600, and DPB1 in just under 490. Along with the roughly 670-subject first cohort, a separate validation cohort of more than 90 different subjects was used. Both class I and class II loci were covered by HLA typing, at four-digit resolution. The aim of the study was to test whether cataloging public T cell receptors could identify signatures of past pathogen exposure. A handful of DR-DQ haplotypes were handled as single units for association and clustering because linkage in the cohort was strong. A later analysis re-examined previously published TCR beta repertoires from roughly 650 donors and added high-resolution HLA genotyping to investigate patterns of TCR occurrence. An earlier analysis of approximately 640 of the donors applied high-throughput TCR beta sequencing to assess whether each TCR beta V gene segment acted as functional or pseudogenic. High-throughput TCR immunosequencing, statistical association of individual TCRs with disease status, and machine learning were combined to predict cytomegalovirus infection status. Among roughly 400 genotyped donors of the cohort, an average of roughly 230,000 unique TCR beta nucleotide sequences was sequenced per donor, of which about 19% were non-productive. The study used immunosequencing to profile the T cell repertoires of approximately 650 subjects and linked those repertoires to cytomegalovirus serostatus. Alongside the repertoire data, information on donor age, sex, ethnicity and CMV serostatus was compiled.

On the study overall, not on this receptor specifically: The study listed 150 to 200 TCR beta chains as associated with cytomegalovirus. Fewer than 20 rarely observed V segments, including chromosome 9 orphons, were excluded from the earlier analysis of several hundred of the donors because counts were too low. A further reported finding was that TCR beta sequences accurately predicted the HLA-A and HLA-B alleles for most subjects in the first cohort. Three of the identified cytomegalovirus-associated TCR beta chains were confirmed in vitro to be specific for cytomegalovirus antigens. Linkage disequilibrium might explain the correlated functional status among segregating V segments, but an unknown experimental factor could not be ruled out. Several of the top co-occurrence clusters appeared to be linked to parvovirus B19, influenza, CMV and Epstein-Barr virus, according to a later analysis. In both the original and validation cohorts, the classifier was reported to diagnose cytomegalovirus status with high specificity and sensitivity. This cohort had only TCR beta chains sequenced, and the lack of alpha or paired-chain data limited which features could be detected. Most TCR sequences were seen in very few donors, while some public TCRs were found in many individuals. Strong co-occurrence of HLA alleles, especially DR and DQ, made assigning TCR associations to individual alleles difficult. An association between a missense DCLRE1C variant and V-gene and J-gene trimming of TCR beta chains was found in a later genetic analysis and replicated in an independent cohort. Because some donors lacked HLA typing at each locus, the association tests relied only on the typed subset. A cluster of highly shared sequence variants was judged likely to represent a technical artifact of the sequencing pipeline. According to a later analysis, TCR association rates differed among HLA loci, with DRB1 alleles showing the most associated TCRs and HLA-C alleles showing the fewest. In a later analysis, HLA-associated TCR beta chains showed more clonal expansion and lower generation probabilities than non-associated chains that were equally common. The authors suggested that the approach could potentially be generalized to other disease states and immunological phenotypes. CMV serostatus was the only immune exposure information available for the cohort. According to a later genetic analysis, donors in an Asian-associated ancestry cluster had fewer N-insertions in productive TCRs than the roughly 670-donor mean. Some IMGT-functional V segments, including TRBV6-2 and TRBV6-3, could not be told apart with the 87-base-pair reads, so those segments were excluded. An earlier analysis of some 590 of the donors showed that most TCR beta V segments appeared in productive rearrangements either about 87% or about 30% of the time, which broadly matched IMGT annotations. A later analysis found that most CMV-associated TCR beta chains appeared HLA-restricted, with HLA associations seemingly driven largely by CMV exposure. Specific HLA alleles were associated with some 15,000 TCR beta sequences at a false discovery rate of 0.05 in a later analysis. The presence/absence analyses assumed that sequencing depth was roughly uniform across donors, and that assumption may not be true.

From the cysteine through the phenylalanine, the CDR3 covers 17 amino acids. The entry retains the CDR3 DNA only, 51 bases that are in frame from base 1. The germline V gene sets CDR1 to KGHSH and CDR2 to LQKENI. Between the V and J ends, shortened by 6 bases and 6 bases respectively, the junction contains 27 bases. To note about this clone: The clone's antigen remains unknown. Base-call qualities are not available, and no considerably larger clone is one nucleotide away.

In total, approximately 610 healthy bone marrow donors made up the cohort. All cohort members were sampled while nominally healthy, although unrecorded immune exposures were likely present. The donor was CMV seropositive and was included in the group of almost 300 seropositive cohort members. A peripheral blood sample was provided by each donor, and peripheral blood mononuclear cells were used for TCR beta sequencing. The Qiagen DNeasy Blood Extraction Kit was used to extract genomic DNA from the blood cell samples. The library was prepared using the immunoSEQ multiplex PCR assay. For the multiplex PCR, a mixture combining 60 forward primers for TCR Vbeta segments and 13 reverse primers for TCR Jbeta segments was used. A multiplex PCR assay on genomic DNA amplified the CDR3 region of rearranged TCR beta genes. The Illumina HiSeq System was used to sequence the amplified TCR beta libraries as 87-base-pair reads. The paper's processing steps were these. Across the roughly 640 repertoires, a later analysis counted 80 million or so unique TCR beta chains, approximately 12 million of which were shared by at least two donors. A nearest-neighbor algorithm error-corrected the raw reads and collapsed the reads into unique sequences, merging closely related sequences to remove PCR and sequencing errors. To assign V, D and J gene segments, CDR3 sequences were aligned to IMGT reference sequences. Each retained sequence needed at least a six-nucleotide match to both a V gene segment and a J gene segment. A rearrangement counted as productive if the CDR3 had no stop codons and remained in frame with V and J, and every other rearrangement counted as non-productive. Following IMGT convention, CDR3 was defined as the stretch from the second conserved V-encoded cysteine to the conserved J-encoded phenylalanine. Sequences without an unambiguous match to a single V gene segment were excluded from the earlier analysis of several hundred of the donors. An earlier analysis of a few hundred of the donors classified V segments as functional when productive rearrangements were above 56.7% and as segregating when the standard deviation between donors was above 5%. To diagnose cytomegalovirus status from the catalog of TCR beta chain sequences, a statistical classification framework was built. V and J gene assignment, in a later analysis, came from comparing TCR nucleotide sequences with IMGT/GENE-DB human TR gene sequences. The TCRdist pipeline was used in a later analysis to assign CDR3 sequences and most-parsimonious VDJ recombination scenarios. A later analysis defined each TCR beta chain by its CDR3 amino acid sequence plus V-gene family, and excluded reads lacking a unique V-gene family. As a way to deal with suspected cross-contamination and a sequencing artifact, a later analysis dropped hundreds of nucleotide sequences that were highly shared and had low generation probability. A later analysis calculated a clonal expansion index for each public chain from normalized within-repertoire ranks of inferred template counts. A later analysis computed generation probabilities with a VDJ recombination model fitted to out-of-frame rearrangements, and checked the results against IGoR. In a later analysis, TCR-TCR, TCR-HLA and TCR-CMV co-occurrence was scored with hypergeometric tests, and a repertoire-size bias correction was applied to TCR pairs. In a later analysis, false discovery rates were estimated by permuting HLA or CMV assignments 20 times. In a later analysis, co-occurring TCRs were grouped using DBSCAN, with TCRdist sequence similarity added in when clustering inside HLA-allele-positive subsets. Repertoires with fewer than 30,000 or more than 120,000 public chains, plus five repertoires with anomalous nucleotide sharing, were excluded from co-occurrence clustering. TCRdb took over this immuneACCESS table, retaining in-frame rearrangements with V and J assigned. Such tables are incomplete; in checked studies, under half of the missing clones stem from an unresolved V gene, and the remainder is unexplained. The V and J calls and clone size were taken over from that table, and D and trimming were inferred from the DNA. This sample has 65,000 to 95,000 clones in its table, and around 78% of those were observed once. Clones ranked in the top ten supply less than 7% of the sample.

Sequencing was done on a sample of PBMCs. The sequence was obtained from a male donor in good health and CMV-seropositive. In this chain, TRBV18 is recombined with TRBJ2-7; TRBD1 is possibly the D segment (6 matching bases). The nucleotide sequence is given as TGTGCCAGCTCCCTACGGAACCTAGGGGGAGCTGGCGTCGAGCAGTACTTC. It translates to CASSLRNLGGAGVEQYF.